These 8 T cell receptor beta chains were sequenced from one sample in a study of blood T cell repertoires in COVID-19. Sequenced by immunoSEQ multiplex PCR; TCRdb stores in-frame clones only, minus some. The sample lists 250,000 or so clones, over 80% seen once, with more than 3% in the top ten. Sequencing was done on a sample of PBMCs or T cells enriched from blood (not recorded which). Receptors originate from a woman aged 25-40 years who had been exposed to COVID-19.

The J gene is TRBJ1-6, the V gene TRBV3-1 (or the pseudogene TRBV3-2); D possibly corresponds to TRBD1 (5 bases). Germline lookup yields CDR1 LGHDT and CDR2 YNNKEL (reference sequence). CDR3 length equals 14 residues. Trimming stripped 2 bases from V and 10 bases from J, with 12 bases between. The DNA for the CDR3 is TGTGCCAGCAGCCAATATCAGGGAAGGTCACCCCTCCACTTT. Translated, it gives CASSQYQGRSPLHF.

The chain uses TRBV5-1 and TRBJ1-1; TRBD1 matches 9 bases. CDR1 SGHRS and CDR2 YFSETQ come from the germline V gene. This CDR3 is 15 amino acids long. V was clipped by 4 bases and J by 0 bases; unmatched bases: 4. The CDR3 DNA reads TGCGCCAGCAGCGAGGGACAGGGACTGAACACTGAAGCTTTCTTT. This sequence encodes CASSEGQGLNTEAFF.

The rearrangement joins TRBV7-6 to TRBJ1-1; 10 bases match TRBD1. CDR1 SGHVS and CDR2 FNYEAQ come from the germline V gene. This CDR3 spans 18 amino acids. The V segment lost 1 base and the J segment 4 bases; nucleotides outside the gene matches: 12. The CDR3 sequence is CASSLGPDRGLSGTEAFF. CDR3 in DNA: TGTGCCAGCAGCTTAGGGCCCGACAGGGGGCTGTCTGGCACTGAAGCTTTCTTT.

This clone was observed once. The V and J genes are TRBV5-1 and TRBJ2-1; TRBD2 matches 7 bases. In germline, CDR1 is SGHRS, CDR2 YFSETQ. This CDR3 contains 18 residues. Trimming took 4 bases from V and 4 from J; bases not matched to a gene: 17. CDR3 in DNA: TGCGCCAGCAGCCGAAAAATTCCCGGGACTACCTCTTACAATGAGCAGTTCTTC. This encodes CASSRKIPGTTSYNEQFF. Supplemented by reference TRBV5-1 and TRBJ2-1, the full variable domain reads KAGVTQTPRYLIKTRGQQVTLSCSPISGHRSVSWYQQTPGQGLQFLFEYFSETQRNKGNFPGRFSGRQFSNSRSEMNVSTLELGDSALYLCASSRKIPGTTSYNEQFFGPGTRLTVL.

The J gene is TRBJ2-1, the V gene TRBV6-5; maybe TRBD2 (6 bases). The length of the CDR3 is 14 residues. CDR1 is MNHEY and CDR2 is SVGAGI in the germline V gene. V dropped 2 bases and J dropped 8 bases, with 13 bases sitting between them. CDR3 protein: CASSYQIRGDEQFF. The CDR3 DNA is TGTGCCAGCAGTTACCAGATCCGCGGGGATGAGCAGTTCTTC.

The CDR3 nucleotides read TGCAGTGCCGCGGACAGGGCAGGCTACACCTTC. Translating gives CSAADRAGYTF. This sequence joins TRBV20-1 and TRBJ1-2; 8 bases fit TRBD1. J gave up 8 bases and V 6 bases, and 5 bases lay outside the gene matches. The CDR3 covers 11 residues. Germline values: CDR1 DFQATT, CDR2 SNEGSKA (reference sequence).

V gene TRBV20-1 combines with J gene TRBJ2-3; 8 positions match TRBD2. V shed 3 bases, J shed 2 bases, and the junction held 10 bases outside the gene matches. The CDR3 covers 16 residues. The germline gives CDR1 DFQATT, CDR2 SNEGSKA (reference sequence). The CDR3 loop reads CSASMAAGGYTDTQYF. In DNA form, the CDR3 reads TGCAGTGCTAGTATGGCGGCGGGAGGATACACAGATACGCAGTATTTT.

The chain employs TRBV5-1 and TRBJ1-4, with D uncertain. The CDR3 runs 16 residues. Germline-derived CDR1 and CDR2 are SGHRS and YFSETQ. V was pared by 0 bases and J by 0 bases, with 9 bases between. CDR3 DNA: TGCGCCAGCAGCTTGGGGCACCATGCAACTAATGAAAAACTGTTTTTT. This gives the protein CASSLGHHATNEKLFF.